Described below is a single T cell receptor (beta chain) sequence and its context. Its antigen is undetermined. This record comes from a study of T cell repertoires in cytomegalovirus infection. Overall study: Recently identified HLA-C-restricted CMV epitopes were used, and well-studied HLA-B-restricted CMV epitopes were used as well. Public TCR beta signatures provided an indication of both CMV infection and a matching HLA type.

Broader study findings: HLA-C-restricted CMV-specific TCR beta clonotypes were dominant in the ex vivo response.

One entry per CDR3 protein, called by TCRdb with MiXCR from the reads. This sample has 900,000 to 950,000 distinct CDR3 sequences, with approximately 31% found just once. This clonotype originated in a human donor in good health (CMV status not recorded). Some clones in this sample may be carry-over from other donors' samples. This specimen was cultured CD8+ T cells from PBMCs, taken from culture after CMV antigen stimulation.

The CDR3: CASSLGPPFGDQPQHF. CDR3 in DNA: TGTGCCAGCAGCTTGGGACCTCCATTTGGGGATCAGCCCCAGCATTTT. The rearrangement links TRBV5-4 to TRBJ1-5; D gene ambiguous. The V gene's germline CDR1 is SGHNT and CDR2 YYREEE (reference sequence). Trimming stripped 0 bases from V and 5 bases from J, with 15 bases between. The CDR3 covers 16 residues.